Following are 4 T cell receptor beta chains from one sample sequenced in a study of T cells in localized non-small cell lung cancer. TCRdb's copy holds only in-frame clones and misses some; the assay was immunoSEQ multiplex PCR. The table lists 15,000 to 20,000 clones, 90% of them singletons. The sample in question was peripheral blood mononuclear cells, obtained before any cancer treatment. All receptors derive from a woman aged 35 to 69 with stage III lung adenocarcinoma.

This chain joins TRBV7-9 and TRBJ2-7; perhaps D is TRBD1 or TRBD2 (5 bases each). The CDR3 has 16 residues. Germline values: CDR1 SEHNR, CDR2 FQNEAQ (reference sequence). Trimming pared 7 bases from V and 1 base from J, leaving 20 bases between. This CDR3 reads CASTSSMGVASYEQYF. CDR3 sequence (DNA): TGTGCCAGCACCTCCTCCATGGGGGTAGCTTCCTACGAGCAGTACTTC.

The V gene is TRBV30, the J gene TRBJ2-2, with 7 bases matching TRBD1. This CDR3 spans 13 amino acids. The J segment lost 6 bases and the V segment lost 5 bases, leaving 6 bases of the junction unmatched. Germline lookup yields CDR1 GTSNPN and CDR2 SVGIG (reference sequence). DNA of the CDR3: TGTGCCTGGTTTGGGACAGACCCCGGGGAGCTGTTTTTT. Amino acid sequence: CAWFGTDPGELFF.

In DNA, the CDR3 is TGTGCCAGCAGCCCGGGGGGGACAAGCACAGATACGCAGTATTTT. The encoded protein is CASSPGGTSTDTQYF. This chain uses TRBV7-3 with TRBJ2-3, with 8 nucleotides matching TRBD2. CDR1 is SGHTA, CDR2 FQGTGA, per germline. The CDR3 length is 15 residues. J lost 0 bases, V lost 5 bases, and 4 bases had no gene match.

The chain links TRBV30 to TRBJ2-7, with D tentatively TRBD2 (6 bases). This CDR3 is 13 amino acids long. The V gene lost 3 bases and the J gene lost 2 bases, with 11 bases spanning the gap. The germline V gene has CDR1 GTSNPN and CDR2 SVGIG (reference sequence). Here the CDR3 DNA reads TGTGCCTGGAGGGGGGGACCACCCTACGAGCAGTACTTC. Translated: CAWRGGPPYEQYF.